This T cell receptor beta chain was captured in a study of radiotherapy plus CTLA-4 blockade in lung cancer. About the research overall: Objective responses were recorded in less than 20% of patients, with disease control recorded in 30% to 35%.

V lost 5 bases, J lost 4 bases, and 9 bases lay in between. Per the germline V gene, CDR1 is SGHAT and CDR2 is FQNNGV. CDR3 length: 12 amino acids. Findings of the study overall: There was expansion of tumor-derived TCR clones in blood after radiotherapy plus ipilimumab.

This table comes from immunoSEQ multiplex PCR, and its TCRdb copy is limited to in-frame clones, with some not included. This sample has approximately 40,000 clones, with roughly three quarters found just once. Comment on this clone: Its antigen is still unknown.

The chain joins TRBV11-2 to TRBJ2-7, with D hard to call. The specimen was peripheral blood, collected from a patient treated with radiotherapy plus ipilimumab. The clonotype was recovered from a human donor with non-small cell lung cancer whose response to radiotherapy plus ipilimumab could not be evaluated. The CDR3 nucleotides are TGTGCCAGCAGCGCGGTTCCTTACGAGCAGTACTTC. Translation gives CASSAVPYEQYF.